These 5 T cell receptor beta chains share one sample of origin, sequenced in a study of OX40 agonist ivuxolimab in advanced cancers. Measured with immunoSEQ multiplex PCR; TCRdb has only the in-frame clones, and not every one. Of tens of thousands of clones in the sample, around nine tenths were seen once. The material was CD4+ or CD8+ T cells sorted from blood, obtained in a trial of the OX40 agonist ivuxolimab. The receptors stem from an adult with an advanced solid tumor such as melanoma, head and neck, liver or kidney cancer.

This clone has more than one count but fewer than ten. The chain employs TRBV7-9 and TRBJ2-3; 12 nucleotides line up with TRBD2. The CDR3 is made up of 15 amino acids. Trimming cost V 5 bases and J 4 bases; bases outside gene matches: 4. Germline V gene sequence: CDR1 SEHNR, CDR2 FQNEAQ (reference sequence). The DNA of the CDR3 is TGTGCCAGCAGCAAACTAGCGGGGGGATCAGATACGCAGTATTTT. It codes for CASSKLAGGSDTQYF.

The rearrangement links TRBV27 to TRBJ2-3; D is unclear. CDR1 is MNHEY and CDR2 is SMNVEV in the germline V gene (reference sequence). V was pared by 4 bases and J by 0 bases, with 11 bases between. The CDR3 loop spans 15 amino acids. In DNA form, the CDR3 reads TGTGCCAGCAGTTCAGGTATAACTAGCACAGATACGCAGTATTTT. Encoded protein: CASSSGITSTDTQYF.

This clone turned up a few times. The chain joins TRBV12-1 to TRBJ2-7; the tabulated D call, TRBD2, remains unverified against the DNA. TRBV12-1 counts as a pseudogene. There are 19 residues in the CDR3. The CDR3 DNA follows: TGTGCCAGCAGCTTTGACGCGGCTAGCGGGGCCAGGAGCTCCTACGAGCAGTACTTC. As protein: CASSFDAASGARSSYEQYF.

The chain links TRBV19 to TRBJ2-5, with D possibly matching TRBD1 (6 bases). The ends were cut back, 5 bases at V and 5 bases at J, with 12 bases in the middle. The CDR3 covers 13 residues. CDR1 and CDR2 (germline): LNHDA, SQIVND (reference sequence). The CDR3 is CASSWTDGETQYF. Written as DNA, the CDR3 is TGTGCCAGTAGTTGGACAGATGGGGAGACCCAGTACTTC.

The chain is built from TRBV5-1 and TRBJ2-7, with D perhaps matching TRBD1 (5 bases). Germline lookup yields CDR1 SGHRS and CDR2 YFSETQ. V lost 7 bases and J lost 1, with 18 bases in between. The CDR3 extends over 15 amino acids. CDR3 sequence: CASRQLQELSYEQYF. CDR3 nucleotides: TGCGCCAGCCGCCAATTACAGGAGTTATCCTACGAGCAGTACTTC. The whole variable domain, remainder taken from reference TRBV5-1 and TRBJ2-7, is KAGVTQTPRYLIKTRGQQVTLSCSPISGHRSVSWYQQTPGQGLQFLFEYFSETQRNKGNFPGRFSGRQFSNSRSEMNVSTLELGDSALYLCASRQLQELSYEQYFGPGTRLTVT.